This TCR beta chain was sequenced in a study of T cells in Graves' hyperthyroidism and ophthalmopathy. TCR beta CDR3 regions were amplified from RNA transcripts. The HTBI primer set was used in a first-round RT-PCR of the TCR CDR3. MiXCR, applied by TCRdb to the multiplex PCR reads, yields one record per CDR3 protein. This sample carries around 100,000 distinct CDR3 sequences, 40% to 50% of them seen once, and the ten largest clones take 20% to 30%. For this clonotype: This CDR3 fails to terminate in the conserved phenylalanine or tryptophan, so it likely reflects a read error. No DNA is shown, since the ends of the CDR3 on it are uncertain; the CDR3 is the one TCRdb lists.

This receptor was obtained from a man in his forties with Graves' hyperthyroidism. Input material: blood.

The CDR3 region is CSARDRRSGCTL. This chain uses TRBV20-1 with TRBJ1-2. Per germline, CDR1 DFQATT and CDR2 SNEGSKA (reference sequence). The CDR3 region is 12 residues in length, termini included.